A single sample gave rise to the 28 T cell receptor beta chains below, sequenced in a study of cytomegalovirus exposure and HLA in healthy donors. Use of 60 Vbeta and 13 Jbeta primers characterized the PCR. Using immunoSEQ multiplex PCR, the repertoire was profiled, and TCRdb retains in-frame clones only, with some absent. Here the sample spans hundreds of thousands of clones, 78% being singletons. Sample: PBMCs. All receptors derive from a male donor in good health and CMV-seronegative.

The V gene is TRBV29-1, the J gene TRBJ2-7; D is possibly TRBD1 (5 bases). The V gene lost 4 bases and the J gene lost 1 base, with 14 bases spanning the gap. Germline-derived CDR1 and CDR2 are SQVTM and ANQGSEA. The CDR3 runs to 14 residues. This CDR3 reads CSVGYLAGSYEQYF. In nucleotides, the CDR3 is TGCAGCGTTGGTTATCTGGCAGGGTCCTACGAGCAGTACTTC.

The chain uses TRBV14 and TRBJ2-5, with 7 bases matching TRBD2. Trimming cost V 4 bases and J 5 bases; bases outside gene matches: 4. Germline V gene data show CDR1 as SGHDN and CDR2 as FVKESK. This CDR3 spans 13 amino acids. In DNA form, the CDR3 reads TGTGCCAGCAGCCCATCGGGGGGTGAGACCCAGTACTTC. This translates into CASSPSGGETQYF.

This clone was seen more than once but under ten times. V is TRBV4-1 and J is TRBJ1-5; D gene ambiguous. Between the trimmed V and J ends, which lost 0 bases and 3 bases, there was a span of 12 bases. Germline loops: CDR1 MGHRA, CDR2 YSYEKL. The CDR3 loop spans 16 amino acids. Here the CDR3 reads CASSQDQRVDNQPQHF. DNA for the CDR3: TGCGCCAGCAGCCAAGATCAGAGGGTCGACAATCAGCCCCAGCATTTT.

The chain combines TRBV19 with TRBJ1-5, with D hard to call. Trimming took 3 bases from V and 3 from J, leaving 3 bases between them. The CDR3 totals 12 residues. Germline V gene data show CDR1 as LNHDA and CDR2 as SQIVND (reference sequence). CDR3 residues: CASSILNQPQHF. The CDR3, as DNA: TGTGCCAGTAGTATCCTCAATCAGCCCCAGCATTTT.

The chain couples TRBV7-8 to TRBJ1-1; D unresolved. Between the trimmed V and J ends, which lost 6 bases and 0 bases, there was a span of 11 bases. Germline assignment: CDR1 SGHVS and CDR2 FQNEAQ. The CDR3 is made up of 14 amino acids. The CDR3: CASRRYQMNTEAFF. CDR3 bases: TGTGCCAGCAGGAGGTACCAAATGAACACTGAAGCTTTCTTT. The full variable domain, its missing parts supplied by reference TRBV7-8 and TRBJ1-1, is GAGVSQSPRYKVAKRGQDVALRCDPISGHVSLFWYQQALGQGPEFLTYFQNEAQLDKSGLPSDRFFAERPEGSVSTLKIQRTQQEDSAVYLCASRRYQMNTEAFFGQGTRLTVV.

The V gene is TRBV7-6, the J gene TRBJ2-1; D perhaps matches TRBD2 (6 bases). The CDR3 contains 15 residues. V was shortened by 3 bases and J by 6 bases, with 15 bases between the two germline ends. CDR1 is SGHVS and CDR2 is FNYEAQ in the germline V gene. This CDR3 is CASSFLPGLRNEQFF. The CDR3 DNA follows: TGTGCCAGCAGCTTCTTACCGGGACTGCGCAATGAGCAGTTCTTC.

The CDR3 nucleotides are TGTGCCAGCAGTGAAAGGTGGGGAGAAGAATTTGAGCAGTTCTTC. It yields the protein CASSERWGEEFEQFF. V usage is TRBV6-1 and J usage is TRBJ2-1; maybe TRBD2 (5 bases). Germline V gene sequence: CDR1 MNHNS, CDR2 SASEGT. The length of the CDR3 is 15 residues. V gave up 2 bases and J gave up 9 bases, with 17 bases separating them.

This clone was counted a few times. The J gene is TRBJ1-1, the V gene TRBV5-4, with D tentatively TRBD1 (6 bases). Deletions cut 9 bases from V and 3 bases from J, with 24 bases between. Germline loops: CDR1 SGHNT, CDR2 YYREEE (reference sequence). The CDR3 spans 16 residues. The CDR3 reads CAIQELLGGQDTEAFF. The CDR3 coding sequence is TGTGCCATCCAGGAACTCTTGGGGGGGCAGGACACTGAAGCTTTCTTT.

This clone is a singleton in its sample. V is TRBV28 and J is TRBJ2-5; D is ambiguous. This CDR3 has 12 residues. V dropped 6 bases and J dropped 5 bases, with 10 bases sitting between them. Germline loops: CDR1 MDHEN, CDR2 SYDVKM. The CDR3 DNA is TGTGCCAGCAGGCGAGGCTGGGAGACCCAGTACTTC. It codes for CASRRGWETQYF.

The genes are TRBV9 and TRBJ2-2; D gene unclear. This CDR3 comprises 15 residues. Germline V gives CDR1 SGDLS, CDR2 YYNGEE. V lost 4 bases and J 6 bases, leaving 16 bases between the germline ends. In DNA form, the CDR3 reads TGTGCCAGCAGCCTCCTTTCTGAGGTTGCCGGGGAGCTGTTTTTT. The encoded protein is CASSLLSEVAGELFF.

The chain joins TRBV7-9 to TRBJ2-1; D may be TRBD2 (5 bases). The CDR3 is 15 amino acids. Between the trimmed V and J ends, which lost 3 bases and 4 bases, there was a span of 13 bases. CDR1 and CDR2 (germline): SEHNR, FQNEAQ (reference sequence). The CDR3 nucleotides are TGTGCCAGCAGCTTGTCTGGAGGTTCTTACAATGAGCAGTTCTTC. This translates into CASSLSGGSYNEQFF.

This clone was seen a single time. The chain is built from TRBV11-2 and TRBJ2-4; no firm D call. The CDR3 has 16 amino acids. Trimming removed 5 bases from V and 0 bases from J, with 14 bases in between. Germline loops: CDR1 SGHAT, CDR2 FQNNGV. The CDR3 protein is CASSPAPELAKNIQYF. CDR3 DNA sequence: TGTGCCAGCAGCCCCGCGCCCGAGCTAGCCAAAAACATTCAGTACTTC.

The V call is TRBV2, the J call TRBJ2-7; 7 bases line up with TRBD1. The germline V gene encodes CDR1 SNHLY and CDR2 FYNNEI. This CDR3 contains 13 residues. After removal of 6 bases from V and 4 bases from J, the junction contained 6 bases not matched to a gene. CDR3 in DNA: TGTGCCAGCAGCGCCGGGACAGATTACGAGCAGTACTTC. Residues: CASSAGTDYEQYF. The full variable domain, with the rest looked up from reference TRBV2 and TRBJ2-7, is EPEVTQTPSHQVTQMGQEVILRCVPISNHLYFYWYRQILGQKVEFLVSFYNNEISEKSEIFDDQFSVERPDGSNFTLKIRSTKLEDSAMYFCASSAGTDYEQYFGPGTRLTVT.

This clone was seen only once. The gene calls are TRBV15 and TRBJ2-5; D is possibly TRBD1 (5 bases). V lost 0 bases and J lost 2, with 10 bases in between. The CDR3 runs to 15 residues. Germline V gives CDR1 LNHNV, CDR2 YYDKDF (reference sequence). CDR3 protein: CATSREFQGQETQYF. The CDR3 DNA reads TGTGCCACCAGCAGAGAATTCCAGGGTCAAGAGACCCAGTACTTC.

The genes are TRBV5-6 and TRBJ1-1, with 11 nucleotides matching TRBD1. Germline values: CDR1 SGHDT, CDR2 YYEEEE. The CDR3 runs to 13 residues. Trimming cost V 5 bases and J 5 bases; bases outside gene matches: 2. The CDR3 is CASSWDRGTEAFF. The CDR3 DNA reads as TGTGCCAGCAGTTGGGACAGGGGGACTGAAGCTTTCTTT.

The chain combines TRBV7-2 with TRBJ1-2; perhaps TRBD1 as D (5 bases). Germline V CDR1 and CDR2: SGHTA, FQGNSA. The CDR3 length is 15 residues. The V end lost 5 bases, the J end lost 6 bases, and 19 bases lay between the germline ends. Here the CDR3 reads CASSPDAGQIDGYTF. The CDR3 coding sequence is TGTGCCAGCAGCCCAGACGCAGGGCAGATCGATGGCTACACCTTC.

The J gene is TRBJ2-5, the V gene TRBV9; possibly TRBD2 for D (6 bases). The V and J ends lost 3 bases and 3 bases respectively, with 12 bases between them. Germline V gene data show CDR1 as SGDLS and CDR2 as YYNGEE. CDR3 length: 14 residues. As DNA, the CDR3 is TGTGCCAGCAGCGCGACCGGGACTGAAGAGACCCAGTACTTC. Amino acid sequence: CASSATGTEETQYF.

The genes are TRBV7-2 and TRBJ2-7, with TRBD2 matching 12 bases. The CDR3 has 18 residues. V shed 3 bases and J 8 bases; nucleotides not matched to a gene: 17. CDR1 SGHTA and CDR2 FQGNSA come from the germline V gene. The CDR3, as DNA: TGTGCCAGCAGCTTTTCTCCTAGCGGGAGGGCCGCGGCAATCAAGCAGTACTTC. Residues: CASSFSPSGRAAAIKQYF.

The rearrangement links TRBV28 to TRBJ2-7, with TRBD1 matching 8 bases. The CDR3 is made up of 14 amino acids. Unmatched junction bases numbered 9, after V lost 7 bases and J lost 4 bases. Looked up from germline, CDR1 is MDHEN and CDR2 is SYDVKM. As DNA, the CDR3 is TGTGCCAGCACTTCCAACAGGGGGAGGTACGAGCAGTACTTC. Translated: CASTSNRGRYEQYF.

The V and J genes are TRBV28 and TRBJ2-7, with D possibly matching TRBD2 (6 bases). Germline lookup yields CDR1 MDHEN and CDR2 SYDVKM. CDR3 length: 13 amino acids. Trimming left V 10 bases short and J 3 bases short, with 16 bases between. This chain's CDR3 is CATWRGIGYEQYF. Written as DNA, the CDR3 is TGTGCCACCTGGCGCGGGATAGGCTACGAGCAGTACTTC. The variable domain in full, with the rest retrieved from reference TRBV28 and TRBJ2-7, is DVKVTQSSRYLVKRTGEKVFLECVQDMDHENMFWYRQDPGLGLRLIYFSYDVKMKEKGDIPEGYSVSREKKERFSLILESASTNQTSMYLCATWRGIGYEQYFGPGTRLTVT.

The chain couples TRBV21-1 to TRBJ2-1; no check of the table's D call, TRBD2, against the DNA was made. TRBV21-1 is described as a pseudogene. The CDR3 length is 16 residues. Here the CDR3 DNA reads TGTGCCAGCAGCCACCTCTGGCGGGGGTCGTACAATGAGCAGTTCTTC. The encoded protein is CASSHLWRGSYNEQFF.

In DNA form, the CDR3 reads TGTGCCAGCAGTGTGGCTCCGGGCTTTGAAAGGGGGGAGACCCAGTACTTC. It yields the protein CASSVAPGFERGETQYF. The J gene is TRBJ2-5, the V gene TRBV6-1; D is possibly TRBD1 (6 bases). Trimming shortened V by 4 bases and J by 5 bases, and 23 bases separated the two germline ends. The CDR3 sequence is 17 residues long. CDR1 is MNHNS and CDR2 is SASEGT in the germline V gene.

The chain combines TRBV5-4 with TRBJ2-2; D gene uncertain. This CDR3 is built from 12 residues. Germline CDR1 reads SGHNT; CDR2 reads YYREEE (reference sequence). V was trimmed by 5 bases and J by 1 base, leaving 3 bases between them. DNA for the CDR3: TGTGCCAGCAGTATGAACACCGGGGAGCTGTTTTTT. This gives the protein CASSMNTGELFF.

The chain has TRBV5-1 and TRBJ2-1; 9 bases are shared with TRBD2. With V trimmed by 4 bases and J by 5 bases, 4 bases remained unmatched. Germline values: CDR1 SGHRS, CDR2 YFSETQ. The CDR3 is made up of 14 amino acids. The CDR3 is CASSPSGMNNEQFF. CDR3 sequence (DNA): TGCGCCAGCAGCCCTAGCGGGATGAACAATGAGCAGTTCTTC. Based on the CDR3 plus reference TRBV5-1 and TRBJ2-1, the full variable domain is KAGVTQTPRYLIKTRGQQVTLSCSPISGHRSVSWYQQTPGQGLQFLFEYFSETQRNKGNFPGRFSGRQFSNSRSEMNVSTLELGDSALYLCASSPSGMNNEQFFGPGTRLTVL.

The CDR3 loop reads CSARVASEQFF. DNA for the CDR3: TGCAGTGCTAGAGTGGCTAGCGAGCAGTTCTTC. J is TRBJ2-1 and V is TRBV20-1; the D gene is possibly TRBD2 (5 bases). Deletions cut 1 base from V and 10 bases from J, with 8 bases between. Germline V gene lookup returns CDR1 DFQATT and CDR2 SNEGSKA (reference sequence). This CDR3 spans 11 amino acids.

The rearrangement joins TRBV7-9 to TRBJ2-7; D might be TRBD2 (6 bases). Germline values: CDR1 SEHNR, CDR2 FQNEAQ (reference sequence). V gave up 0 bases and J gave up 9 bases, with 21 bases separating them. The CDR3 loop spans 16 amino acids. CDR3 in DNA: TGTGCCAGCAGCTTAGCTCTGGGGGGTGAAACCCACGGGCAGTACTTC. Encoded protein: CASSLALGGETHGQYF.

The chain couples TRBV5-1 to TRBJ2-7, with 12 bases fitting TRBD1. Trimming at V came to 4 bases and at J to 4 bases, leaving 6 bases not matched to a gene. Germline lookup yields CDR1 SGHRS and CDR2 YFSETQ. The CDR3 consists of 15 residues. The CDR3 is CASSGGQGAKYEQYF. CDR3 bases: TGCGCCAGCAGCGGGGGACAGGGGGCTAAGTACGAGCAGTACTTC.

The V gene is TRBV5-5, the J gene TRBJ2-2; tentative D call: TRBD2 (5 bases). CDR1 SGHKS and CDR2 YYEKEE come from the germline V gene (reference sequence). The CDR3 consists of 18 residues. V lost 4 bases and J lost 6, with 25 bases in between. Written as DNA, the CDR3 is TGTGCCAGCAGCCGGGTTTCCATTTTACCGGGGATCTCCGGGGAGCTGTTTTTT. Translating it yields CASSRVSILPGISGELFF.